These 14 T cell receptor beta chains came from one sample sequenced in a study of T cell repertoires in cytomegalovirus infection. One entry per CDR3 protein results from TCRdb running MiXCR on the reads. The table has around 280,000 distinct CDR3 sequences, around 10% seen once. Sequenced material: PBMCs. The receptors stem from a human donor in good health (CMV status not recorded). Some clones in this sample may be carry-over from other donors' samples.

Ten or more counts support this clonotype. The V gene is TRBV20-1, the J gene TRBJ1-5; D gene ambiguous. Trimming took off 7 bases at V and 3 bases at J, with 13 bases between the two ends. This CDR3 contains 13 residues. Germline CDR1 DFQATT, CDR2 SNEGSKA (reference sequence). CDR3 coding DNA: TGCAGTGTCAGCCCGTCTCCCAATCAGCCCCAGCATTTT. As protein: CSVSPSPNQPQHF.

The V and J genes are TRBV4-3 and TRBJ2-1; TRBD1 aligns across 7 bases. CDR1 and CDR2 (germline): LGHNA, YSLEER. The V and J ends lost 0 bases and 10 bases, in that order; junction bases with no gene match: 18. The CDR3 is made up of 18 amino acids. The CDR3 spells CASSQEVPTGPSGWEQFF. The CDR3, as DNA: TGCGCCAGCAGCCAAGAAGTCCCGACAGGGCCCTCGGGGTGGGAGCAGTTCTTC.

In its sample, this clonotype was seen many times. CDR3 sequence (DNA): TGTGCCAGCAGCTCGAGCCCCAATAAGTATGAGCAGTTCTTC. As protein: CASSSSPNKYEQFF. The chain couples TRBV7-9 to TRBJ2-1; the D is unclear. CDR1 and CDR2 (germline): SEHNR, FQNEAQ (reference sequence). The CDR3 sequence is 14 residues long. V was clipped by 4 bases and J by 8 bases, with 15 bases between them.

This clonotype was observed at least ten times. The V and J genes are TRBV18 and TRBJ2-5; no clear D gene. Trimming took off 2 bases at V and 6 bases at J, with 16 bases between the two ends. Germline CDR1 and CDR2: KGHSH and LQKENI. The CDR3 spans 15 residues. CDR3 DNA sequence: TGTGCCAGCTCACCAGTAAAGCAGCAAGGAAAGACCCAGTACTTC. Its protein product is CASSPVKQQGKTQYF. Full variable domain (remainder filled in from reference TRBV18 and TRBJ2-5): NAGVMQNPRHLVRRRGQEARLRCSPMKGHSHVYWYRQLPEEGLKFMVYLQKENIIDESGMPKERFSAEFPKEGPSILRIQQVVRGDSAAYFCASSPVKQQGKTQYFGPGTRLLVL.

The table lists this clonotype with many counts. The chain recombines TRBV28 with TRBJ2-3; 8 bases are shared with TRBD1. The germline CDR1 and CDR2 sequences are MDHEN and SYDVKM. J gave up 1 base and V 7 bases, and 10 bases lay outside the gene matches. The CDR3 sequence is 16 residues long. This chain's CDR3 is CASNHLQGVRTDTQYF. The CDR3 nucleotides read TGTGCCAGCAACCACTTACAGGGGGTTCGCACAGATACGCAGTATTTT.

This clonotype appeared many times. The chain combines TRBV5-1 with TRBJ1-4, with 7 bases aligning to TRBD1. The V segment lost 4 bases and the J segment 6 bases; nucleotides outside the gene matches: 9. The germline CDR1 and CDR2 sequences are SGHRS and YFSETQ. This CDR3 region has 15 residues. CDR3 bases: TGCGCCAGCAGCCTTGGACAGGCGGGGGATGAAAAACTGTTTTTT. It specifies CASSLGQAGDEKLFF.

This clonotype was picked up many times. Germline and junction disagree at one end, which may indicate a read error. The genes are TRBV7-7 and TRBJ2-2; either TRBD1 or TRBD2 may supply D (7 bases each). The CDR3 extends over 14 amino acids. Germline CDR1 reads SSHAT; CDR2 reads FNYEAQ (reference sequence). The CDR3 DNA is TGTGCTAGCAGCGGGAACAGGGGAACCGGGGAGCTGTTTTTT. Protein product: CASSGNRGTGELFF.

This clonotype was seen at least ten times. This chain uses TRBV28 with TRBJ2-7; 7 nucleotides line up with TRBD1. CDR1 and CDR2 (germline): MDHEN, SYDVKM. Trimming removed 4 bases from V and 2 bases from J; junction bases left unmatched: 8. This CDR3 region has 15 residues. Written as DNA, the CDR3 is TGTGCCAGCAGTTCGGGACAGAGTTTGACCTACGAGCAGTACGTC. Its translation: CASSSGQSLTYEQYV.

This clonotype was observed a few times. The rearrangement joins TRBV5-1 to TRBJ1-1; 7 bases line up with TRBD1. This CDR3 region has 14 residues. Germline CDR1 and CDR2: SGHRS and YFSETQ. V lost 0 bases, J lost 7 bases, and 6 bases stayed unmatched. CDR3 sequence reads: CASSLGQGIDEAFF. Written as DNA, the CDR3 is TGCGCCAGCAGCTTGGGACAGGGTATAGATGAAGCTTTCTTT. Complete variable domain (other parts from reference TRBV5-1 and TRBJ1-1): KAGVTQTPRYLIKTRGQQVTLSCSPISGHRSVSWYQQTPGQGLQFLFEYFSETQRNKGNFPGRFSGRQFSNSRSEMNVSTLELGDSALYLCASSLGQGIDEAFFGQGTRLTVV.

CDR3 coding DNA: TGCGCCAGCAGTTGGCAAGGGATGACTGAAGCTTTCTTT. Translated, it gives CASSWQGMTEAFF. This rearrangement joins TRBV5-1 to TRBJ1-1; unclear D gene. V was clipped by 5 bases and J by 5 bases, with 13 bases between them. This CDR3 spans 13 amino acids. Germline values: CDR1 SGHRS, CDR2 YFSETQ.

Many counts were recorded for this clonotype. This chain connects TRBV6-2 or TRBV6-3 to TRBJ2-1; 9 bases match TRBD2. V gave up 2 bases and J gave up 3 bases; unmatched junction bases: 5. The CDR3 contains 16 residues. Germline CDR1 MNHEY, CDR2 SVGEGT. CDR3 in DNA: TGTGCCAGCAGTTACGCGCTAGCGGGGCTCTACAATGAGCAGTTCTTC. Translation: CASSYALAGLYNEQFF.

This clonotype was detected many times. The J gene is TRBJ1-5, the V gene TRBV6-2 or TRBV6-3, with a tentative D call TRBD1 (6 bases). From germline, CDR1 is MNHEY and CDR2 SVGEGT. V shed 2 bases and J shed 3 bases, with 23 bases lying between them. This CDR3 comprises 19 residues. This chain's CDR3 is CASSYNGWESGALNQPQHF. In DNA form, the CDR3 reads TGTGCCAGCAGTTACAATGGCTGGGAGTCAGGGGCCCTCAATCAGCCCCAGCATTTT.

J is TRBJ1-1 and V is TRBV5-1; weak D call: TRBD1 (5 bases). The CDR3 is made up of 15 amino acids. Deletions cut 7 bases from V and 1 base from J, with 17 bases between. Germline V gene sequence: CDR1 SGHRS, CDR2 YFSETQ. DNA for the CDR3: TGCGCCAGCCGGGTTTGGGGACGGGCGAACACTGAAGCTTTCTTT. The encoded protein is CASRVWGRANTEAFF.

CDR3: CASSSVQPAQYV. The CDR3 nucleotides read TGTGCCAGCTCGTCAGTTCAACCCGCGCAGTACGTC. The rearrangement uses TRBV28 and TRBJ2-7; D gene uncertain. Germline CDR1 is MDHEN and CDR2 is SYDVKM. This CDR3 comprises 12 residues. The ends were cut back, 8 bases at V and 9 bases at J, with 17 bases in the middle.